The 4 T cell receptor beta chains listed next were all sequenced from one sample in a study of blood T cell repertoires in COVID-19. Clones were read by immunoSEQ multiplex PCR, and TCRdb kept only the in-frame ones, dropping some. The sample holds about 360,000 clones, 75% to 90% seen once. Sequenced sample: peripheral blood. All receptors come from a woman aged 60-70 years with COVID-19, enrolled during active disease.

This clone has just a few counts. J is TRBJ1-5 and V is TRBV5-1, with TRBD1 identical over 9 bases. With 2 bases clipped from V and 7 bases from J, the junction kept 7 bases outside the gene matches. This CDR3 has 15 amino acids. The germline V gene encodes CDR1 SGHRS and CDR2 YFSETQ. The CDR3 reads CASSLGTGIGQPQHF. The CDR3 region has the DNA TGCGCCAGCAGCTTAGGGACAGGGATAGGGCAGCCCCAGCATTTT.

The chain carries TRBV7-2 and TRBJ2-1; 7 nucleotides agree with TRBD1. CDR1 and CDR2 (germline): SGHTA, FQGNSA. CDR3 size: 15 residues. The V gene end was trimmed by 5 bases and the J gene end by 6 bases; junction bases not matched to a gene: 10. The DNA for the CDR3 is TGTGCCAGCAGCCCTTCTCGACAGGGCGGCAATGAGCAGTTCTTC. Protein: CASSPSRQGGNEQFF. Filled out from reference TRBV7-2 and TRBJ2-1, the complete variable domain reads GAGVSQSPSNKVTEKGKDVELRCDPISGHTALYWYRQSLGQGLEFLIYFQGNSAPDKSGLPSDRFSAERTGGSVSTLTIQRTQQEDSAVYLCASSPSRQGGNEQFFGPGTRLTVL.

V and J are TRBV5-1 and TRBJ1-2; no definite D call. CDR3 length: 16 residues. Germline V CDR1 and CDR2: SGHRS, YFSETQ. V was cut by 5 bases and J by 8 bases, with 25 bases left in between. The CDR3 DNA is TGCGCCAGCAGAGTCGCCTACGGGAGACGAGGCACCGGCTACACCTTC. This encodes CASRVAYGRRGTGYTF.

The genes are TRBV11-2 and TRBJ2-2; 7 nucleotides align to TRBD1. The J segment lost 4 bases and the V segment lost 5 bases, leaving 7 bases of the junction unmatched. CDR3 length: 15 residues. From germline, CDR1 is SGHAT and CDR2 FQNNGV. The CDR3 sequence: CASSRDRASTGELFF. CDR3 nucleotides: TGTGCCAGCAGCCGCGACAGGGCTTCCACCGGGGAGCTGTTTTTT. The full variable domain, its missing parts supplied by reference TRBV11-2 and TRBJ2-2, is EAGVAQSPRYKIIEKRQSVAFWCNPISGHATLYWYQQILGQGPKLLIQFQNNGVVDDSQLPKDRFSAERLKGVDSTLKIQPAKLEDSAVYLCASSRDRASTGELFFGEGSRLTVL.